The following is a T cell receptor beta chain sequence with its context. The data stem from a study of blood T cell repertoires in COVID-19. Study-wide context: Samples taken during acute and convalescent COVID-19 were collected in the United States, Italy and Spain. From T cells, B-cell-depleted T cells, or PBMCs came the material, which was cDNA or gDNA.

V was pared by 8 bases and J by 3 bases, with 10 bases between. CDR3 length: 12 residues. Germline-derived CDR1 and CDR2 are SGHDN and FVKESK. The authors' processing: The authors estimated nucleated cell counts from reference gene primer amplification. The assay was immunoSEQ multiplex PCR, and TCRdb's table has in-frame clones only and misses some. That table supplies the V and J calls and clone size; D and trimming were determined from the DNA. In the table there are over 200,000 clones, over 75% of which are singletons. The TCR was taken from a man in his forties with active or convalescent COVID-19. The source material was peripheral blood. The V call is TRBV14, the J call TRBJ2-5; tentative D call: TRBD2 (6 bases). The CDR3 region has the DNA TGTGCCAGCGGGACTTTGGAAGAGACCCAGTACTTC. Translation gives CASGTLEETQYF. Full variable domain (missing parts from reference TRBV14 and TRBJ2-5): EAGVTQFPSHSVIEKGQTVTLRCDPISGHDNLYWYRRVMGKEIKFLLHFVKESKQDESGMPNNRFLAERTGGTYSTLKVQPAELEDSGVYFCASGTLEETQYFGPGTRLLVL.